This record looks at one TCR beta chain sequence and its context. What antigen it recognizes has not been identified. No base quality information exists; no much larger clone differs at one position. The donors were under 40 Caucasian individuals from Russia, aged roughly 6 to 100 years, who were systemically healthy. Roughly 11 milliliters of peripheral blood were drawn from each donor into EDTA-treated Vacutainer tubes. Ficoll-Paque density-gradient centrifugation was used to isolate PBMCs, with at least 7 million obtained per sample. Trizol reagent was used to extract total RNA from PBMCs, with at least 5 micrograms per sample. For every donor, flow cytometry on a PBMC aliquot measured the percentage of naive CD45RAhigh/CD27high T cells. The data derive from a study of blood T cells in healthy people across ages (dated by TCRdb to the mid-2010s). Study-wide context: In model experiments, template switching captured about one uniquely barcoded TCR beta cDNA molecule for every two T cells. To avoid experimental bias, donors of different ages were randomly spread across the sequencing lanes. The study analyzed two additional independent replicas of 1 million unique cDNA reads from the same blood draw for two donors, one aged 18 to 30 and one aged 80 or older. Donors were grouped into four age groups: young (average approximately 16 years), middle-aged (roughly 37), aged (about 60) and long-lived (just over 80). Using deep sequencing normalized with unique cDNA molecular identifiers, the study measured how TCR beta repertoire diversity changes with age.

The CDR3 numbers 17 residues from cysteine through phenylalanine. The CDR3 DNA has 51 bases and is translated from base 1. CDR1 and CDR2, looked up from the germline V gene, are LGHNT and FRNRAP. The germline V end is reduced by 4 bases and the J end by 2 bases; junction bases left unmatched: 13. Summary of the overall study and its limitations: The percentage of naive T cells measured by flow cytometry correlated strongly with observed TCR beta diversity. Observed TCR beta diversity per million T cells fell roughly linearly with age, and a significant reduction was already apparent by age approximately 41. Because profiling used bulk unsorted PBMCs, naive and antigen-experienced compartments could not be compared conclusively. The long-lived group showed more naive CD4+ T cells, fewer expanded clones and increased TCR diversity than the aged group, suggesting age selection. Estimates of total diversity based on one million sequenced T cells were regarded as lower bounds and as underestimates. Because donor CMV infection status was unknown, age-related changes in expanded clonotypes were potentially confounded.

Libraries were made using 5' RACE. For sequencing, an Illumina HiSeq 2500 was employed. A second PCR of about 7 to 12 cycles was run with a J-beta primer mix and a sample-barcoded 5' primer. A unique molecular identifier was introduced onto each TCR beta cDNA molecule by a template-switch 5' adaptor carrying 12 random nucleotides. Each sample yielded at least 3 million CDR3-containing paired-end reads. The Mint cDNA synthesis kit, primed by a TRBC-specific oligonucleotide, was used to synthesize first-strand cDNA from all RNA. All cDNA was treated with uracil-DNA glycosylase and then went through a first 18-cycle PCR with the universal primers M1SS and BC2_uni_R. In the authors' own workflow: Each sample was normalized by randomly selecting 1 million high-quality reads, each carrying a distinct molecular identifier. Instead of being binned into consensus sequences, reads that shared molecular identifiers were thrown out. MiTCR, with a Q25 quality threshold and the strictest error-elimination algorithm, was used for CDR3 identification, clonotype clustering and error correction. A nonparametric unseen species model with Euler transformation was used to estimate lower-bound total TCR beta diversity. TCRdb reran the public reads through fastp at Q25 and MiXCR, keeping productive beta chains. Each entry merges the rows of one CDR3 protein and shows their most common DNA and genes. The V and J calls follow TCRdb's processing rather than the paper's. The sample table holds roughly 1.5 million distinct CDR3 sequences, of which 42% were seen once. More than 4% of the sample is in the top ten clones.

The sequencing sample was made of blood. This clonotype was obtained from a young woman in good health. This sequence uses TRBV12-5 and TRBJ2-7; 8 bases in the middle match TRBD2. The CDR3 in this case is CASGCVLLAGYAYEQYF. In nucleotide form, the sequence is TGTGCTAGTGGTTGTGTTTTGCTAGCGGGCTATGCCTACGAGCAGTACTTC.